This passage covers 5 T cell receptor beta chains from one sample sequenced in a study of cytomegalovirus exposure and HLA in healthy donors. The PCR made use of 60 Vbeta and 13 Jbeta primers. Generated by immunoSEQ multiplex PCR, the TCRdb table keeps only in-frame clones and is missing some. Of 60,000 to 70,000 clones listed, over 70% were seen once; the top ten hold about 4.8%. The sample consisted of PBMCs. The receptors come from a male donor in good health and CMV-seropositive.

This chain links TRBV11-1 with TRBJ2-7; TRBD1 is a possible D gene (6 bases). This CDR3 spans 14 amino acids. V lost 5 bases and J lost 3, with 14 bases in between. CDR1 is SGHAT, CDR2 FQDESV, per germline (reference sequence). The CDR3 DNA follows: TGTGCCAGCAGCCTATCCGGGGACAACTACGAGCAGTACTTC. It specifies CASSLSGDNYEQYF.

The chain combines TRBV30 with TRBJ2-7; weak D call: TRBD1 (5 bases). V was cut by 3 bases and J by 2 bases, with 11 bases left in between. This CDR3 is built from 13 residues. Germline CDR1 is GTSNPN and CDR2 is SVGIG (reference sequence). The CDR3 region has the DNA TGTGCCTGGAGCCCAGGGTTGGCCTACGAGCAGTACTTC. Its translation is CAWSPGLAYEQYF. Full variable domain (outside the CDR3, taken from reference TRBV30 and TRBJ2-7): SQTIHQWPATLVQPVGSPLSLECTVEGTSNPNLYWYRQAAGRGLQLLFYSVGIGQISSEVPQNLSASRPQDRQFILSSKKLLLSDSGFYLCAWSPGLAYEQYFGPGTRLTVT.

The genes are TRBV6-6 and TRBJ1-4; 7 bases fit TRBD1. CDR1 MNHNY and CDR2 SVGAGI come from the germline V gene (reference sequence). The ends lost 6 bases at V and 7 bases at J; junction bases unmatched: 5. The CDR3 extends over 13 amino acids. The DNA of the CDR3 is TGTGCCAGCAGCAAGGGGGCGTCTGAAAAACTGTTTTTT. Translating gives CASSKGASEKLFF.

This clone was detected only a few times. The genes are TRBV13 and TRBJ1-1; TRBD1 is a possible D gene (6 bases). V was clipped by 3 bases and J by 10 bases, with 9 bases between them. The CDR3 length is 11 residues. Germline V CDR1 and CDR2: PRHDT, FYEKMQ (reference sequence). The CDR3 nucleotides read TGTGCCAGCAGCTTGCGGGGGGCAGCTTTCTTT. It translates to CASSLRGAAFF.

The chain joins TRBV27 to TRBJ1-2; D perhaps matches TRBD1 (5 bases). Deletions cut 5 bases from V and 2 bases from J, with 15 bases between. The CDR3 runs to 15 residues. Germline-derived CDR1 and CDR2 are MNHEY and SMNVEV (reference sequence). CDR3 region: CASSRRDSTNYGYTF. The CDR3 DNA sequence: TGTGCCAGCAGTCGACGTGACAGTACCAACTATGGCTACACCTTC.